This passage covers 5 T cell receptor beta chains from one sample sequenced in a study of glioma-infiltrating T cells after dendritic cell vaccination. TCRdb keeps only in-frame clones here, not all; method: immunoSEQ multiplex PCR. Here the sample spans more than 70,000 clones, around 87% being singletons. Time point denoted: after dendritic cell vaccination, including at tumor progression/relapse. The sequenced sample was blood, obtained after dendritic cell vaccination. The receptors were gathered from a human donor with glioblastoma.

This sequence joins TRBV15 and TRBJ1-4; D uncertain. V shed 3 bases and J shed 0 bases, with 8 bases lying between them. The CDR3 contains 15 residues. Germline V gene data show CDR1 as LNHNV and CDR2 as YYDKDF (reference sequence). The CDR3 is CATSREVATNEKLFF. The CDR3 DNA reads as TGTGCCACCAGCAGGGAGGTTGCAACTAATGAAAAACTGTTTTTT.

The rearrangement links TRBV30 to TRBJ1-5, with D perhaps matching TRBD1 (5 bases). The germline V gene encodes CDR1 GTSNPN and CDR2 SVGIG (reference sequence). Trimming cost V 5 bases and J 6 bases, with 14 bases left between them. The CDR3 runs 13 residues. CDR3 sequence reads: CAWASQEGQPQHF. The CDR3 DNA follows: TGTGCCTGGGCTTCACAGGAAGGTCAGCCCCAGCATTTT.

The V call is TRBV10-2, the J call TRBJ1-1; D not certain. Trimming cost V 3 bases and J 0 bases, with 11 bases left between them. The germline gives CDR1 WSHSY, CDR2 SAAADI. This CDR3 contains 15 residues. The DNA for the CDR3 is TGCGCCAGCAGTGATCCCGGGATGATGAACACTGAAGCTTTCTTT. Translated, it gives CASSDPGMMNTEAFF.

V and J are TRBV7-2 and TRBJ2-7; 10 bases are a match to TRBD1. This CDR3 has 17 amino acids. Germline V gene lookup returns CDR1 SGHTA and CDR2 FQGNSA. V lost 3 bases and J lost 4; bases outside the gene matches: 12. CDR3 nucleotides: TGTGCCAGCAGCTTTAAGGTTAGCCGGGACAGGGGTTACGAGCAGTACTTC. As protein: CASSFKVSRDRGYEQYF.

To note about this clone: The same CDR3 can be traced to other DNA sequences in this sample. The V call is TRBV5-4, the J call TRBJ1-2, with D possibly TRBD1 on 6 matching bases. In germline, CDR1 is SGHNT, CDR2 YYREEE (reference sequence). This CDR3 has 16 amino acids. V lost 1 base, J lost 1 base, and 14 bases lay in between. CDR3 protein: CASSLMTGDLNYGYTF. The CDR3 bases are TGTGCCAGCAGCTTGATGACAGGAGATCTTAACTATGGCTACACCTTC.